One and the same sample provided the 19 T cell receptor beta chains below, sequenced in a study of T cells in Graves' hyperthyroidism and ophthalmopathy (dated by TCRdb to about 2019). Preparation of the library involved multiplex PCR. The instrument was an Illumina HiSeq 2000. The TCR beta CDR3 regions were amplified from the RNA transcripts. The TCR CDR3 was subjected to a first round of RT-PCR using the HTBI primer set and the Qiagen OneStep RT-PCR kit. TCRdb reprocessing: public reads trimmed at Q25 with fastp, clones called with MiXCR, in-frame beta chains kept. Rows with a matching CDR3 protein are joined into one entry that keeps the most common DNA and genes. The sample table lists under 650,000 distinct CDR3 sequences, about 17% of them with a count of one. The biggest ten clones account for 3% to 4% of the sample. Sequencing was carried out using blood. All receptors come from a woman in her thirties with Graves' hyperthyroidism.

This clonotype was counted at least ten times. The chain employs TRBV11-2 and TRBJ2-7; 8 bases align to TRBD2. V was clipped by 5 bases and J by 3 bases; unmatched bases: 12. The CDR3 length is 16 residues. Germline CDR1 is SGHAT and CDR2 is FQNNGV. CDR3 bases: TGTGCCAGCAGCCCCTACGGGGGGGCGAGAAGCTACGAGCAGTACTTC. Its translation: CASSPYGGARSYEQYF.

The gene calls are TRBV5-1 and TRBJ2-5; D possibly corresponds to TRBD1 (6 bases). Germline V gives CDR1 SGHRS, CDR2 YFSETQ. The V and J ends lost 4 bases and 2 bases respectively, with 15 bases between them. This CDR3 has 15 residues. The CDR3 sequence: CASSINPGQQETQYF. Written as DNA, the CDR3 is TGCGCCAGCAGCATCAATCCGGGACAACAAGAGACCCAGTACTTC.

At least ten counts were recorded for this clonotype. The CDR3 reads CASSLKGVGLGSRKQFF. CDR3 sequence (DNA): TGTGCCAGCAGCCTAAAGGGCGTGGGGCTAGGGAGTAGGAAGCAGTTCTTC. The chain links TRBV7-8 to TRBJ2-1; D possibly uses TRBD1 or TRBD2 (5 bases each). This CDR3 comprises 17 residues. V was shortened by 5 bases and J by 11 bases, with 28 bases between the two germline ends. CDR1 is SGHVS, CDR2 FQNEAQ, per germline.

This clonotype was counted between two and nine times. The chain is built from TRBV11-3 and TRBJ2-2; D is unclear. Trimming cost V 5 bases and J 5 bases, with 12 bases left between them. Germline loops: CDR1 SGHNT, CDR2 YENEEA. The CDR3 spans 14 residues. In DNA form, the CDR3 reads TGTGCCAGCAGCCCACTCGCCTCAACCGGGGAGCTGTTTTTT. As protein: CASSPLASTGELFF.

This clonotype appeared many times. DNA of the CDR3: TGTGCCAGCATGGGGTCCGGGGAGCTGTTTTTT. Its protein product is CASMGSGELFF. This rearrangement joins TRBV28 to TRBJ2-2; D not resolved. Trimming took 7 bases from V and 6 from J, leaving 6 bases between them. This CDR3 comprises 11 residues. Per germline, CDR1 MDHEN and CDR2 SYDVKM.

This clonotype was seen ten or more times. DNA for the CDR3: TGCAGTGCCCCCGCAAGCACAGATACGCAGTATTTT. It specifies CSAPASTDTQYF. The chain is built from TRBV20-1 and TRBJ2-3; D unresolved. The CDR3 sequence is 12 residues long. V lost 6 bases to trimming and J lost 0 bases, with 7 bases between them. Germline V gives CDR1 DFQATT, CDR2 SNEGSKA (reference sequence).

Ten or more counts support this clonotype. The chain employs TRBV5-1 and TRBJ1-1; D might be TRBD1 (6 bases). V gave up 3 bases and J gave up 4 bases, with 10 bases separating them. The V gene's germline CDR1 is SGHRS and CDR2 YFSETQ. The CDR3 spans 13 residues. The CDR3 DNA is TGCGCCAGCAGCTCAACAGGGTTCACTGAAGCTTTCTTT. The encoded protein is CASSSTGFTEAFF.

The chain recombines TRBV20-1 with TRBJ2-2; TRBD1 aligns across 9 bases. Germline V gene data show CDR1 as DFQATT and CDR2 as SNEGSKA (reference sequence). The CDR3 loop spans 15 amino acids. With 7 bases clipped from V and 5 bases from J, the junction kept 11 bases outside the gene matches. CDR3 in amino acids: CSVELGQGGTGELFF. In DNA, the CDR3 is TGCAGTGTTGAGTTGGGACAGGGAGGTACCGGGGAGCTGTTTTTT.

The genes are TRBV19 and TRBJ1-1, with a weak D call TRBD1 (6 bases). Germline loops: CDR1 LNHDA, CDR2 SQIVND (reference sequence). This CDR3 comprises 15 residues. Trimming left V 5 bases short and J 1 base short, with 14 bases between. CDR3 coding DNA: TGTGCCAGTAGTGCCTACAGGGAGACGAACACTGAAGCTTTCTTT. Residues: CASSAYRETNTEAFF.

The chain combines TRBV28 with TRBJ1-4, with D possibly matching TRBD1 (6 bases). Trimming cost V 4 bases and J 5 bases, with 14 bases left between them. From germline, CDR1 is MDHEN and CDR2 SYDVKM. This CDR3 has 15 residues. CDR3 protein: CASSSAGGANEKLFF. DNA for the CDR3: TGTGCCAGCAGTTCCGCGGGGGGCGCGAATGAAAAACTGTTTTTT.

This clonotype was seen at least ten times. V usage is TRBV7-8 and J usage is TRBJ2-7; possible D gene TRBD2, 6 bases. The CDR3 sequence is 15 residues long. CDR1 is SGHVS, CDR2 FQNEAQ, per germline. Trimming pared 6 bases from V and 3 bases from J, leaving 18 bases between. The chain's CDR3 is CASRGTPGSSYEQYF. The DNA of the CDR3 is TGTGCCAGCAGGGGGACTCCAGGGTCGAGCTACGAGCAGTACTTC. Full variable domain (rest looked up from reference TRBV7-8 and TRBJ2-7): GAGVSQSPRYKVAKRGQDVALRCDPISGHVSLFWYQQALGQGPEFLTYFQNEAQLDKSGLPSDRFFAERPEGSVSTLKIQRTQQEDSAVYLCASRGTPGSSYEQYFGPGTRLTVT.

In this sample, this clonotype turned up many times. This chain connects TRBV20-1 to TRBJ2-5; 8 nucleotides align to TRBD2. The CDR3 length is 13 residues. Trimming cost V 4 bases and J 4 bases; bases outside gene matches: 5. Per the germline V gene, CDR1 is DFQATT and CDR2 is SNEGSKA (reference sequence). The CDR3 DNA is TGCAGTGCTACTAGGACTAGCAGAGAGACCCAGTACTTC. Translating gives CSATRTSRETQYF.

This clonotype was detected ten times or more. In nucleotides, the CDR3 is TGTGCCAGCAGCTCGTACCAAGAGACCCAGTACTTC. This encodes CASSSYQETQYF. The chain joins TRBV28 to TRBJ2-5, with unresolved D. Trimming shortened V by 6 bases and J by 0 bases, and 5 bases separated the two germline ends. Germline V gene lookup returns CDR1 MDHEN and CDR2 SYDVKM. The CDR3 totals 12 residues.

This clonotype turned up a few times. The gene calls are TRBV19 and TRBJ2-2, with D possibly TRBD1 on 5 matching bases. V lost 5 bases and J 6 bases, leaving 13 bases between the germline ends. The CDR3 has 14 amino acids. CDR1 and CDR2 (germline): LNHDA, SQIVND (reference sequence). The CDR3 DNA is TGTGCCAGTAGTCGACAGACGCCGGCCGGGGAGCTGTTTTTT. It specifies CASSRQTPAGELFF.

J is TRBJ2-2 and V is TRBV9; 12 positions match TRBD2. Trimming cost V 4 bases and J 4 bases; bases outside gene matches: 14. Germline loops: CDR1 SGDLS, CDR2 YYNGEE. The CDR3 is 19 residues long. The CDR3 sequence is CASSPPSGRAGGSTGELFF. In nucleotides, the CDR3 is TGTGCCAGCAGCCCCCCTAGCGGGAGGGCCGGGGGGAGCACCGGGGAGCTGTTTTTT.

CDR3 amino acids: CAWSDGGVRWSTEAFF. The DNA for the CDR3 is TGTGCCTGGAGTGATGGGGGAGTGAGGTGGTCCACTGAAGCTTTCTTT. The chain joins TRBV30 to TRBJ1-1; the D gene is possibly TRBD1 (5 bases). CDR1 GTSNPN and CDR2 SVGIG come from the germline V gene (reference sequence). The CDR3 contains 16 residues. V lost 1 base, J lost 4 bases, and 19 bases lay in between.

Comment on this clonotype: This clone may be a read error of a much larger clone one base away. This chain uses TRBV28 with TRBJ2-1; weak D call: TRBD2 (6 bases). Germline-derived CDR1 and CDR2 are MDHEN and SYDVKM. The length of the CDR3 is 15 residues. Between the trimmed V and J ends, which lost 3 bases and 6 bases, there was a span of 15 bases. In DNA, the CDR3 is TGTGCCAGCAGTTTTAGTAGCGGACTGGGCAATGAGCAGTTCTTC. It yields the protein CASSFSSGLGNEQFF.

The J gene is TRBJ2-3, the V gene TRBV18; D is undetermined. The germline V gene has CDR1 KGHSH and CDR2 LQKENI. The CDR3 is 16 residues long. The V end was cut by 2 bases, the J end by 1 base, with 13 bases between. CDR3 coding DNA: TGTGCCAGCTCACCAAGAGCGACTGGCGGCACAGATACGCAGTATTTT. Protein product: CASSPRATGGTDTQYF.

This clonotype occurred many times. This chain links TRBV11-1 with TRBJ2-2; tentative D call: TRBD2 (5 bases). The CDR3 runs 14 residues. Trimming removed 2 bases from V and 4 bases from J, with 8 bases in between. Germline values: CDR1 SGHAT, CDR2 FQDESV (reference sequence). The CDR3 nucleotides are TGTGCCAGCAGCTTACCCGGGGTCACCGGGGAGCTGTTTTTT. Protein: CASSLPGVTGELFF.